This TCR beta chain was profiled in a study of CD8 T cells in Susac syndrome. V lost 9 bases and J 0 bases, leaving 14 bases between the germline ends. The CDR3 has 14 amino acids. RNA was extracted with the RNeasy kit, and a quantity of roughly 0.5 to 1 ug was reverse transcribed using random hexamers. TCRdb fed the immunoSEQ multiplex PCR reads into MiXCR, producing one record per CDR3 protein. Of about 130,000 distinct CDR3 sequences listed, nearly 95% are singletons. The chain links TRBV12-3 or TRBV12-4 to TRBJ1-1; D might be TRBD1 (5 bases). The sequenced material came from CD4+ T cells from PBMCs. This clonotype was sampled from a human donor in good health. The chain's CDR3 is CASGRASLNTEAFF. The CDR3 DNA reads as TGTGCCAGTGGCAGGGCCTCGCTGAACACTGAAGCTTTCTTT.